This T cell receptor (beta chain) appears in the sequencing data of a study of CD4 T cells in relation to SARS-CoV-2 and coronaviruses. Study-level information: The restricting HLA molecule for shared crossreactive spike epitopes was mapped.

As to this clone: Its antigen is not identified.

Sequencing used immunoSEQ multiplex PCR; TCRdb keeps in-frame clones, though not all of them. The sample shows about 20,000 clones, 76% of them seen only once. V lost 3 bases, J lost 4 bases, and 13 bases lay in between. CDR1 SGDLS and CDR2 YYNGEE come from the germline V gene. This CDR3 contains 14 residues. CD4+ T cells from unexposed donors were obtained before the COVID-19 pandemic (2011-2018). After about ten days of culture, CD4+ T cells were isolated. Sequencing was performed on CD4+ T cells from PBMCs, cultured in vitro. This sequence joins TRBV9 and TRBJ1-2, with D maybe TRBD1 (6 bases). This sequence was found in a human donor in good health. The CDR3 DNA reads TGTGCCAGCAGCGCAAAGGGGGGGATCTATGGCTACACCTTC. The encoded protein is CASSAKGGIYGYTF.